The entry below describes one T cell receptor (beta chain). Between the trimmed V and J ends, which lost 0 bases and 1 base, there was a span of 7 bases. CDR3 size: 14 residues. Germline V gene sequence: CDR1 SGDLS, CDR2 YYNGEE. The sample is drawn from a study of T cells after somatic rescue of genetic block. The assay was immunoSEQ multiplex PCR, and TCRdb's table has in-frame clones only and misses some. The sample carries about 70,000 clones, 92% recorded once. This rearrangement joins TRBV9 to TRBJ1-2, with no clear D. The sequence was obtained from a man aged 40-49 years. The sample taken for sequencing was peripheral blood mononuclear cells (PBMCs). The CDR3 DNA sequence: TGTGCCAGCAGCGTAGACGGATTTAACTATGGCTACACCTTC. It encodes CASSVDGFNYGYTF.